Listed here are 15 T cell receptor beta chains from one sample, sequenced in a study of T cell repertoires in cytomegalovirus infection. In TCRdb, the reads were re-called with MiXCR into one record per CDR3 protein. The table records 150,000 or so distinct CDR3 sequences, approximately 30% of them present only once. These receptors' antigens are unknown. The specimen comprised CD8+ T cells from cultured PBMCs, sampled from culture after CMV antigen stimulation. These receptors were obtained from a human donor in good health (CMV status not recorded). Some clones in this sample may be carry-over from other donors' samples.

There are many counts of this clonotype. The chain couples TRBV10-3 to TRBJ2-3; a possible D gene is TRBD2 (6 bases). Germline V CDR1 and CDR2: ENHRY, SYGVKD. CDR3 size: 16 residues. V was pared by 6 bases and J by 0 bases, with 16 bases between. CDR3 DNA sequence: TGTGCCATCAGGGCAGACGGGAGTGCTAGCACAGATACGCAGTATTTT. Translating gives CAIRADGSASTDTQYF.

The chain has TRBV5-1 and TRBJ2-2; TRBD2 might be the D (5 bases). The CDR3 sequence is 16 residues long. CDR1 is SGHRS and CDR2 is YFSETQ in the germline V gene. Trimming took 3 bases from V and 4 from J, leaving 16 bases between them. The DNA of the CDR3 is TGCGCCAGCAGCTCAATTTGGGAGATGGGCACCGGGGAGCTGTTTTTT. Residues: CASSSIWEMGTGELFF.

V usage is TRBV28 and J usage is TRBJ2-5; D call uncertain. The CDR3 sequence is 12 residues long. V lost 6 bases and J lost 4, with 9 bases in between. Germline loops: CDR1 MDHEN, CDR2 SYDVKM. The CDR3 spells CASSWSGETQYF. Written as DNA, the CDR3 is TGTGCCAGCAGCTGGTCTGGAGAGACCCAGTACTTC.

This clonotype appeared a single time. This may be a read error, as it is one base from a much larger clone. The chain recombines TRBV11-2 with TRBJ2-3; 7 bases map to TRBD1. CDR1 and CDR2 (germline): SGHAT, FQNNGV. The J segment lost 3 bases and the V segment lost 3 bases, leaving 3 bases of the junction unmatched. This CDR3 has 14 residues. The CDR3 here is CASSLGDRTDTQYF. In DNA form, the CDR3 reads TGTGCCAGCAGCTTGGGGGACAGAACAGATACGCAGTATTTT.

This clonotype was recorded a few times. The V and J genes are TRBV9 and TRBJ1-5, with D perhaps matching TRBD1 (5 bases). Trimming took 4 bases from V and 6 from J, leaving 11 bases between them. The CDR3 extends over 13 amino acids. Germline CDR1 SGDLS, CDR2 YYNGEE. DNA of the CDR3: TGTGCCAGCAGCCGGCGGGGCGGTCAGCCCCAGCATTTT. Translation: CASSRRGGQPQHF.

The chain employs TRBV4-2 and TRBJ1-6; no clear D gene. The CDR3 runs 14 residues. V was cut by 4 bases and J by 7 bases, with 11 bases left in between. Germline V gives CDR1 LGHNA, CDR2 YNFKEQ. The CDR3 is CASSPADGNSPLHF. The CDR3 DNA is TGTGCCAGCAGCCCCGCGGACGGGAATTCACCCCTCCACTTT.

The chain combines TRBV24-1 with TRBJ1-5; no clear D. Looked up from germline, CDR1 is KGHDR and CDR2 is SFDVKD. V shed 3 bases and J shed 2 bases, with 1 base lying between them. The length of the CDR3 is 12 residues. CDR3 residues: CATSDGNQPQHF. The DNA of the CDR3 is TGTGCCACCAGTGATGGCAATCAGCCCCAGCATTTT.

This chain uses TRBV12-3 or TRBV12-4 with TRBJ2-3, with unresolved D. V was clipped by 3 bases and J by 2 bases, with 12 bases between them. This CDR3 contains 15 residues. CDR3 region: CASSLESSNTDTQYF. CDR3 coding DNA: TGTGCCAGCAGTTTGGAGTCCAGCAACACAGATACGCAGTATTTT.

Only a few counts were recorded for this clonotype. The chain has TRBV27 and TRBJ2-5, with a weak D call TRBD1 (5 bases). CDR3 size: 13 residues. V dropped 8 bases and J dropped 1 base, with 11 bases sitting between them. Germline loops: CDR1 MNHEY, CDR2 SMNVEV (reference sequence). Here the CDR3 DNA reads TGTGCCAGCTCTAGGGGAACCCAAGAGACCCAGTACTTC. It encodes CASSRGTQETQYF.

This clonotype was found a few times. The rearrangement uses TRBV15 and TRBJ1-2; the D gene is possibly TRBD1 (6 bases). This CDR3 has 16 residues. Germline assignment: CDR1 LNHNV and CDR2 YYDKDF (reference sequence). V shed 0 bases and J shed 4 bases, with 15 bases lying between them. CDR3 sequence (DNA): TGTGCCACCAGCAGAGATTTGGGGGCGTCCCCCTATGGCTACACCTTC. Translation: CATSRDLGASPYGYTF.

This chain uses TRBV3-1 with TRBJ2-7; 7 bases line up with TRBD2. V shed 3 bases and J 3 bases; nucleotides not matched to a gene: 5. The CDR3 totals 14 residues. CDR1 is LGHDT and CDR2 is YNNKEL in the germline V gene (reference sequence). CDR3 in amino acids: CASSQGDYLYEQYF. CDR3 DNA: TGTGCCAGCAGCCAGGGGGACTATCTCTACGAGCAGTACTTC.

This chain uses TRBV6-2 or TRBV6-3 with TRBJ2-1, with 9 bases that match TRBD1. Germline CDR1 and CDR2: MNHEY and SVGEGT. Trimming cost V 5 bases and J 6 bases; bases outside gene matches: 8. The CDR3 spans 15 residues. The CDR3, as DNA: TGTGCCAGCAGTAGCCGGGACAGGGTCGTCAATGAGCAGTTCTTC. Translating gives CASSSRDRVVNEQFF.

The chain has TRBV10-3 and TRBJ1-1, with 9 bases aligning to TRBD1. This CDR3 spans 17 amino acids. Trimming at V came to 0 bases and at J to 0 bases, leaving 5 bases not matched to a gene. The germline V gene encodes CDR1 ENHRY and CDR2 SYGVKD. Written as DNA, the CDR3 is TGTGCCATCAGTGAGTCGGAGACAGGGGGTATGAACACTGAAGCTTTCTTT. It encodes CAISESETGGMNTEAFF.

This clonotype was picked up a small number of times. The V gene is TRBV6-5, the J gene TRBJ2-7; D is tentatively TRBD1 or TRBD2 (6 bases each). The length of the CDR3 is 14 residues. The V gene lost 4 bases and the J gene lost 4 bases, with 14 bases spanning the gap. Looked up from germline, CDR1 is MNHEY and CDR2 is SVGAGI. The CDR3 nucleotides read TGTGCCAGCAGTTGGGGACCGGGGGCTTACGAGCAGTACTTC. This codes for CASSWGPGAYEQYF.

The V gene is TRBV19, the J gene TRBJ1-1; 10 positions match TRBD1. The CDR3 covers 15 residues. Germline trimming cut 5 bases from V and 5 bases from J; bases unmatched to any gene: 8. Per the germline V gene, CDR1 is LNHDA and CDR2 is SQIVND (reference sequence). CDR3 region: CASSFPGTGATEAFF. The CDR3 DNA reads as TGTGCCAGTAGTTTCCCGGGGACAGGGGCGACTGAAGCTTTCTTT. Full variable domain (outside the CDR3, taken from reference TRBV19 and TRBJ1-1): DGGITQSPKYLFRKEGQNVTLSCEQNLNHDAMYWYRQDPGQGLRLIYYSQIVNDFQKGDIAEGYSVSREKKESFPLTVTSAQKNPTAFYLCASSFPGTGATEAFFGQGTRLTVV.